Reported below is one T cell receptor (beta chain). As yet, its antigen is unknown. This CDR3 contains 15 residues. The J segment lost 8 bases and the V segment lost 1 base, leaving 4 bases of the junction unmatched. Germline V gives CDR1 SEHNR, CDR2 FQNEAQ (reference sequence). The sample comes from a study of vaccination and CD4 T cells after COVID-19. About the study: For each participant, vaccination comprised two doses of either the BNT162b2 or the mRNA-1273 vaccine.

Once obtained from cultured CD4+ T cells, the DNA was sequenced using the Oncomine TCR Beta short-read assay. One entry per CDR3 protein results from TCRdb running MiXCR on the PCR reads. The repertoire holds tens of thousands of distinct CDR3 sequences, around 48% seen once, with over 3.5% in the top ten. Stated treatment: roughly ten-day PBMC culture with coronavirus spike peptide pools or control peptides (ViraFEST assay). Following expansion of antigen-specific T cells with peptide pools, ViraFEST then sequenced TCRs. IL-2 (roughly 10 IU/ml) and peptide pools (approximately 10 ug/ml) were added to cultures of approximately 2 million PBMCs per well.

Input material: CD4+ T cells from blood, cultured in vitro. This receptor was taken from a human donor who had recovered from COVID-19. V is TRBV7-9 and J is TRBJ2-1, with TRBD2 identical over 11 bases. CDR3 bases: TGTGCCAGCAGCTTAGTAGGACTAGCGGGCGATGAGCAGTTCTTC. Translation: CASSLVGLAGDEQFF.